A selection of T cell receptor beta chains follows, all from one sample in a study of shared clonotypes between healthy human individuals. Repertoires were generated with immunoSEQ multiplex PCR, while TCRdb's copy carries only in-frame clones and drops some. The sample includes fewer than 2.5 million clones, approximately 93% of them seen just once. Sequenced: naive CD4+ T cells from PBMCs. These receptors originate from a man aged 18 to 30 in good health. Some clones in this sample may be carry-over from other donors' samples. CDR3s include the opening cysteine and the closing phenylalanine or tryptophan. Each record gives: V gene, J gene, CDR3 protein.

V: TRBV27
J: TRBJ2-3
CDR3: CASNHWRTDTQYF

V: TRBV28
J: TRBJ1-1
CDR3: CASSQQGGGTEAFF

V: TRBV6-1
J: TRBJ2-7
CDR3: CASRFSSIYEQYF

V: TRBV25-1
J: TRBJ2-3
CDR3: CASSERSRADTQYF

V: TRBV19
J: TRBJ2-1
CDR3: CASMDRGGEQFF

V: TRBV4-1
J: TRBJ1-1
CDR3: CASSQWSENTEAFF

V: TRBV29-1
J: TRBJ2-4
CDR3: CSVTGLGSKNIQYF

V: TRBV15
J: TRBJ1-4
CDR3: CATSRGEGAGNEKLFF

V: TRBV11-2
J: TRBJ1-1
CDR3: CASRHLTGGNTEAFF

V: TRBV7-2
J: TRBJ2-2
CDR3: CASSPRLAGHGGELFF

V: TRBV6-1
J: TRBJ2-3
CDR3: CASSERQMGTDTQYF

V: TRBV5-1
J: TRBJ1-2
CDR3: CASSVGTGGGYTF

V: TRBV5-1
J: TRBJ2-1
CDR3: CASSLAVNEQFF

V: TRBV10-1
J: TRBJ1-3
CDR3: CARAGDTIYF

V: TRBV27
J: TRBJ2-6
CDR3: CASSQHRAGANVLTF

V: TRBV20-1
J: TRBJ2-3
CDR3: CSARGVNTQYF

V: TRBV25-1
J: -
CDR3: CASSELGAGERYEQYF

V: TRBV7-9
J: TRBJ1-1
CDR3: CASSLRTENTEAFF

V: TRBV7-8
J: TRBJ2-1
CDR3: CASRSLAGKGNEQFF

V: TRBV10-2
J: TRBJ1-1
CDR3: CASSESDGVEAFF

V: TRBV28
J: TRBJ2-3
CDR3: CASRDSTDTQYF

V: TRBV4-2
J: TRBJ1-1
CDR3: CASSQSLLAPNTEAFF

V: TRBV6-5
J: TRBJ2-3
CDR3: CASSALGDTQYF

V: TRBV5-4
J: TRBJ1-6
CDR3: CASSFQGTSSPLHF

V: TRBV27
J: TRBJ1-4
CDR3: CASSVYRRTSINEKLFF

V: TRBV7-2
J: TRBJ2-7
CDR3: CASSLDSTGPYEQYF

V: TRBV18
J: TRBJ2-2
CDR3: CASSPQSSTGELFF

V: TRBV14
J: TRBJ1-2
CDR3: CASSQQGSGGYTF

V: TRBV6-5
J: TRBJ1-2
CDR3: CASRGWTDYGYTF

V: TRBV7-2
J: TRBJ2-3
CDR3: CASSYIGDTQYF

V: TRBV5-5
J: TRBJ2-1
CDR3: CASSLVGGLAVYNEQFF

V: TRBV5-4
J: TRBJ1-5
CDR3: CASSLDPNQPQHF

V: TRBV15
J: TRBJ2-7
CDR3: CATSRDPRQVNIYEQYF

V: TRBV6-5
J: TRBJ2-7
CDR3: CASSYSGHPHEQYF

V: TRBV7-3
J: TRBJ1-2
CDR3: CASSLTPGTYGYTF

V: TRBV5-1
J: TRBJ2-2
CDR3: CASSDRDRTNTGELFF

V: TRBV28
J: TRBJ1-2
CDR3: CASSPFRGLNYGYTF

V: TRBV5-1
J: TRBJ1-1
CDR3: CASSLVPSNTEAFF

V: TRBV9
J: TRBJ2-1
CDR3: CASSVAGVGSYNEQFF

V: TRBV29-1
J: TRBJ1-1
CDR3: CSVGRVTEAFF

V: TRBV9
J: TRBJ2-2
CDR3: CASSRRASPSTGELFF

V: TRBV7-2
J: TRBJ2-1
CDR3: CASSFGGARTYNEQFF